These T cell receptor beta chains were read from a single sample in a study of cytomegalovirus exposure and HLA in healthy donors. Method: immunoSEQ multiplex PCR; TCRdb's copy keeps in-frame clones and lacks some. The sample lists approximately 290,000 clones, 80% occurring once. Material: PBMCs. The receptors derive from a girl under 10 years old in good health and CMV-seronegative. Each CDR3 is given with its conserved first and last residue. Each record gives: D gene, J gene, clone size, V gene, CDR3 protein, CDR3 DNA. The D gene is left open where the match is weak. Expanded clones are given a class, and other clones once, few, many or no size at all.

>NA|TRBJ1-1|NA|TRBV29-1
CSVHRDTANTEAFF
TGCAGCGTCCACCGGGACACAGCGAACACTGAAGCTTTCTTT
>TRBD2|TRBJ2-7|NA|TRBV4-1
CASSQAGAGGDEQYF
TGCGCCAGCAGCCAAGCAGGGGCGGGGGGGGACGAGCAGTACTTC
>NA|TRBJ2-7|NA|TRBV2
CASTETGSSYEQYF
TGTGCCAGCACTGAAACCGGGAGCTCCTACGAGCAGTACTTC
>NA|TRBJ2-1|NA|TRBV6-6
CASRTDYWQFF
TGTGCCAGCAGGACGGACTATTGGCAGTTCTTC
>NA|TRBJ2-7|NA|TRBV28
CASSLSRGFSYEQYF
TGTGCCAGCAGTTTGTCGAGGGGGTTCTCCTACGAGCAGTACTTC
>TRBD2|TRBJ2-7|NA|TRBV9
CASSSLAGGSYEQYF
TGTGCCAGCAGCTCACTAGCGGGAGGGTCCTACGAGCAGTACTTC
>NA|TRBJ2-3|NA|TRBV6-5
CASSTRDTSWDTQYF
TGTGCCAGCAGTACACGGGACACAAGTTGGGATACGCAGTATTTT
>TRBD2|TRBJ2-5|NA|TRBV7-3
CASSFGLAAQETQYF
TGTGCCAGCAGCTTCGGACTAGCGGCCCAAGAGACCCAGTACTTC
>TRBD1|TRBJ2-7|NA|TRBV13
CASSSSQGFKYEQYF
TGTGCCAGCAGCTCCTCACAGGGGTTTAAGTACGAGCAGTACTTC
>NA|TRBJ1-5|NA|TRBV2
CASSEGGVRPQHF
TGTGCCAGCAGTGAAGGCGGAGTGCGGCCCCAGCATTTT
>TRBD1|TRBJ2-7|NA|TRBV9
CASSVGQGTSYEQYF
TGTGCCAGCAGCGTAGGACAGGGAACATCCTACGAGCAGTACTTC
>NA|TRBJ1-1|NA|TRBV5-1
CASSLAGGPNTEAFF
TGCGCCAGCAGCTTGGCCGGGGGGCCCAACACTGAAGCTTTCTTT
>NA|TRBJ2-3|NA|TRBV7-8
CASSLTRDISGPTDTQYF
TGTGCCAGCAGCTTAACCCGGGATATTAGCGGCCCCACAGATACGCAGTATTTT
>NA|TRBJ1-5|few|TRBV6-1
CASSEAPGGGYSNQPQHF
TGTGCCAGCAGTGAAGCCCCGGGGGGGGGCTATAGCAATCAGCCCCAGCATTTT
>TRBD1|TRBJ2-6|NA|TRBV4-2
CASSQGQGAGSGANVLTF
TGTGCCAGCAGCCAGGGACAGGGGGCTGGTTCTGGGGCCAACGTCCTGACTTTC
>TRBD1|TRBJ1-1|NA|TRBV15
CATSLDRANTEAFF
TGTGCCACCAGCTTAGACAGGGCAAACACTGAAGCTTTCTTT
>TRBD2|TRBJ2-1|once|TRBV14
CASSQFRTRNLNEQFF
TGTGCCAGCAGCCAGTTTCGGACTAGAAACCTCAATGAGCAGTTCTTC
>TRBD2|TRBJ2-3|NA|TRBV4-1
CASSQDRRLAGASTDTQYF
TGCGCCAGCAGCCAAGATCGGAGACTAGCGGGGGCTAGCACAGATACGCAGTATTTT
>NA|TRBJ2-3|once|TRBV7-9
CASSYLSDSTESTDTQYF
TGTGCCAGCAGCTACCTGAGTGACAGCACCGAAAGCACAGATACGCAGTATTTT
>TRBD1|TRBJ1-5|NA|TRBV15
CATSSWTGVGQPQHF
TGTGCCACCAGCAGCTGGACAGGAGTGGGTCAGCCCCAGCATTTT
>NA|TRBJ1-1|NA|TRBV9
CASSVSGDNTEAFF
TGTGCCAGCAGCGTATCAGGGGATAACACTGAAGCTTTCTTT
>NA|TRBJ1-5|NA|TRBV6-5
CASAYRDNQPQHF
TGTGCCAGCGCCTACAGGGACAATCAGCCCCAGCATTTT
>NA|TRBJ2-7|NA|TRBV2
CASRREQGSNEQYF
TGTGCCAGCAGACGGGAACAGGGCAGCAACGAGCAGTACTTC
>TRBD2|TRBJ2-7|NA|TRBV7-6
CASSSEAGGTYEQYF
TGTGCCAGCAGCTCGGAAGCGGGGGGAACCTACGAGCAGTACTTC
>TRBD1|TRBJ2-1|NA|TRBV19
CASSLSRQGAWDEQFF
TGTGCCAGTAGTCTCAGTCGACAGGGGGCGTGGGATGAGCAGTTCTTC
>TRBD1|TRBJ2-7|NA|TRBV9
CASSYTGTGSYEQYF
TGTGCCAGCAGCTACACCGGGACAGGATCCTACGAGCAGTACTTC
>NA|TRBJ1-4|NA|TRBV18
CASSPRRENEKLFF
TGTGCCAGCTCACCCCGACGGGAAAATGAAAAACTGTTTTTT
>NA|TRBJ1-4|NA|TRBV27
CASSLGQGSEKLFF
TGTGCCAGCAGTCTGGGGCAGGGGAGTGAAAAACTGTTTTTT
>TRBD1|TRBJ1-5|NA|TRBV7-8
CASSSIGTENQPQHF
TGTGCCAGCAGCTCCATCGGGACAGAGAATCAGCCCCAGCATTTT
>NA|TRBJ2-7|NA|TRBV7-9
CASSLSTYEQYF
TGTGCCAGCAGCTTATCTACCTACGAGCAGTACTTC
>NA|TRBJ1-6|NA|TRBV27
CASGHPGRGGISPLHF
TGTGCCAGCGGCCACCCAGGTCGAGGGGGTATTTCACCCCTCCACTTT
>TRBD1|TRBJ2-1|NA|TRBV19
CASSSEGTDGNEQFF
TGTGCCAGTAGCTCAGAGGGGACAGATGGCAATGAGCAGTTCTTC
>TRBD2|TRBJ2-3|NA|TRBV2
CARYHEIWTSPGTDTQYF
TGTGCCAGGTATCACGAAATCTGGACTAGCCCTGGCACAGATACGCAGTATTTT
>NA|TRBJ2-2|NA|TRBV19
CASSTGDWNTGELFF
TGTGCCAGTAGCACTGGGGACTGGAACACCGGGGAGCTGTTTTTT
>NA|TRBJ2-7|NA|TRBV7-9
CASSLVVLSGYEQYF
TGTGCCAGCAGCTTGGTAGTCCTTTCAGGGTACGAGCAGTACTTC
>TRBD1|TRBJ1-5|NA|TRBV10-3
CAISESGDRGRQPQHF
TGTGCCATCAGTGAGTCGGGGGACAGGGGTCGTCAGCCCCAGCATTTT
>NA|TRBJ2-1|NA|TRBV19
CASSIEASSSYNEQFF
TGTGCCAGTAGTATAGAAGCTTCGAGCTCCTACAATGAGCAGTTCTTC
>TRBD1|TRBJ1-5|NA|TRBV28
CASSWTGRNQPQHF
TGTGCCAGCAGCTGGACAGGGCGTAATCAGCCCCAGCATTTT
>TRBD1|TRBJ1-2|NA|TRBV23-1
CASSQSQGTERLSEWGNYGYTF
TGCGCCAGCAGTCAATCCCAAGGGACAGAACGCCTAAGTGAGTGGGGAAACTATGGCTACACCTTC
>NA|TRBJ2-3|NA|TRBV4-1
CASSQVKSGTDTQYF
TGCGCCAGCAGCCAAGTCAAGAGCGGGACAGATACGCAGTATTTT
>NA|TRBJ1-1|NA|TRBV4-2
CASSQGPSLERGTEAFF
TGTGCCAGCAGCCAGGGCCCCAGCCTTGAGCGGGGCACTGAAGCTTTCTTT
>NA|TRBJ2-7|NA|TRBV5-1
CASSLVPREQYF
TGCGCCAGCAGTCTAGTCCCAAGGGAGCAGTACTTC
>NA|TRBJ2-3|NA|TRBV29-1
CSARLGISTDTQYF
TGCAGCGCTCGACTCGGTATAAGCACAGATACGCAGTATTTT
>TRBD2|TRBJ2-7|NA|TRBV28
CASIAGGAGIDEQYF
TGTGCCAGCATTGCGGGAGGCGCCGGTATTGACGAGCAGTACTTC
>TRBD1|TRBJ1-1|once|TRBV11-1
CASSAKTGGPTTEAFF
TGTGCCAGCAGCGCGAAGACAGGGGGCCCAACAACTGAAGCTTTCTTT
>NA|TRBJ2-7|NA|TRBV28
CASSSGGRSYEQYF
TGTGCCAGCAGTAGCGGTGGGAGGTCCTACGAGCAGTACTTC
>TRBD1|TRBJ1-6|NA|TRBV9
CASSVARGPGNSPLHF
TGTGCCAGCAGCGTAGCGAGGGGGCCGGGTAATTCACCCCTCCACTTT
>TRBD2|TRBJ2-3|NA|TRBV6-4
CASSLAGGTDTQYF
TGTGCCAGCAGTCTAGCGGGGGGCACAGATACGCAGTATTTT
>TRBD1|TRBJ2-7|NA|TRBV6-5
CASSWGQGIAEQYF
TGTGCCAGCAGTTGGGGACAGGGGATAGCCGAGCAGTACTTC
>TRBD1|TRBJ1-1|NA|TRBV30
CAINTGVTEAFF
TGTGCCATAAACACAGGGGTCACTGAAGCTTTCTTT
>NA|TRBJ1-2|NA|TRBV7-9
CSSSPPGEGYTF
TGTTCCAGCAGCCCCCCAGGGGAGGGCTACACCTTC
>NA|TRBJ1-4|NA|TRBV19
CASSFRGGGEKLFF
TGTGCCAGTAGTTTCAGGGGTGGCGGTGAAAAACTGTTTTTT
>NA|TRBJ1-1|once|TRBV5-1
CASSLRGKNTEAFF
TGCGCCAGCAGCTTACGTGGCAAGAACACTGAAGCTTTCTTT
>NA|TRBJ2-3|NA|TRBV9
CASSVLGAGTDTQYF
TGTGCCAGCAGCGTTTTGGGGGCTGGCACAGATACGCAGTATTTT
>NA|TRBJ1-2|NA|TRBV5-1
CASTQDRPTPYGYTF
TGCGCCAGCACCCAGGACAGACCTACCCCCTATGGCTACACCTTC
>TRBD1|TRBJ1-6|NA|TRBV2
CASSGDSITSPLHF
TGTGCCAGCAGTGGGGACAGTATAACTTCACCCCTCCACTTT